Below, 13 T cell receptor beta chains from the same sample are listed, as sequenced in a study of T cell responses to AZD1222 COVID-19 vaccine. Libraries were prepared by immunoSEQ multiplex PCR; TCRdb keeps only in-frame clonotypes and omits some of them. The table includes about 130,000 clones, around 93% detected once. The specimen was peripheral blood, collected 28 days after the second AZD1222 dose. The receptors shown here come from an adult who received the AZD1222 COVID-19 vaccine.

V usage is TRBV18 and J usage is TRBJ1-2; D may be TRBD1 (6 bases). Between the trimmed V and J ends, which lost 3 bases and 8 bases, there was a span of 22 bases. Germline loops: CDR1 KGHSH, CDR2 LQKENI. The CDR3 spans 16 residues. The CDR3 reads CASSPFVTDGDKGYTF. The DNA for the CDR3 is TGTGCCAGCTCACCTTTCGTTACGGACGGGGACAAGGGCTACACCTTC.

This clone was recorded once. One end of the junction is discordant with germline, which a read error may explain. Additional DNA sequences in this sample encode the identical CDR3. V usage is TRBV5-4 and J usage is TRBJ2-1; D remains unclear. Germline V CDR1 and CDR2: SGHNT, YYREEE (reference sequence). The CDR3 runs to 12 residues. The CDR3 here is CASSLGPGEEFF. The DNA of the CDR3 is TGTGCTAGCAGCTTGGGCCCAGGAGAAGAGTTCTTC.

The chain couples TRBV11-1 to TRBJ2-1; TRBD1 aligns across 8 bases. The V gene's germline CDR1 is SGHAT and CDR2 FQDESV (reference sequence). The CDR3 sequence is 13 residues long. J was trimmed by 9 bases and V by 5 bases; bases with no gene match: 6. The chain's CDR3 is CASSIGQGGEQFF. CDR3 nucleotides: TGTGCCAGCAGCATTGGACAGGGTGGTGAGCAGTTCTTC.

The chain's CDR3 is CASSYSAGDNYGYTF. In nucleotides, the CDR3 is TGTGCCAGCAGTTACTCGGCAGGGGATAACTATGGCTACACCTTC. The chain has TRBV6-2 or TRBV6-3 and TRBJ1-2; D might be TRBD1 (6 bases). Germline loops: CDR1 MNHEY, CDR2 SVGEGT. The V gene lost 0 bases and the J gene lost 1 base, with 9 bases spanning the gap. This CDR3 is built from 15 residues.

This clone was seen once. The genes are TRBV28 and TRBJ2-7; a weak D match, TRBD2 (6 bases). V was shortened by 6 bases and J by 7 bases, with 16 bases between the two germline ends. This CDR3 region has 13 residues. From germline, CDR1 is MDHEN and CDR2 SYDVKM. CDR3 loop: CASRGPSGGEQYF. The CDR3 DNA sequence: TGTGCCAGCAGAGGACCCAGCGGAGGGGAGCAGTACTTC.

J is TRBJ1-5 and V is TRBV27; TRBD1 matches 8 bases. Unmatched junction bases numbered 16, after V lost 3 bases and J lost 9 bases. Per the germline V gene, CDR1 is MNHEY and CDR2 is SMNVEV (reference sequence). The CDR3 contains 17 residues. CDR3: CASSLGEGTGPVGPQHF. The CDR3 DNA follows: TGTGCCAGCAGTTTGGGTGAAGGGACAGGACCTGTCGGGCCCCAGCATTTT.

The chain uses TRBV2 and TRBJ1-2; unclear D gene. The CDR3 sequence is 13 residues long. The V gene lost 6 bases and the J gene lost 2 bases, with 10 bases spanning the gap. Germline V CDR1 and CDR2: SNHLY, FYNNEI. The CDR3 loop reads CASSPEWNYGYTF. The CDR3, as DNA: TGTGCCAGCAGCCCGGAGTGGAACTATGGCTACACCTTC.

The chain uses TRBV7-8 and TRBJ1-1; D uncertain. In germline, CDR1 is SGHVS, CDR2 FQNEAQ. The V end lost 3 bases, the J end lost 8 bases, and 13 bases lay between the germline ends. The CDR3 runs 13 residues. For the CDR3, the DNA is TGTGCCAGCAGCTTCCCAGGAGGCTGGGAAGCTTTCTTT. Translating it yields CASSFPGGWEAFF.

The V gene is TRBV28, the J gene TRBJ1-1; the match to TRBD1 covers 9 bases. The CDR3 consists of 16 residues. V shed 5 bases and J 0 bases; nucleotides not matched to a gene: 7. Germline CDR1 and CDR2: MDHEN and SYDVKM. CDR3: CASSPGDREMNTEAFF. In DNA form, the CDR3 reads TGTGCCAGCAGTCCAGGGGACAGGGAGATGAACACTGAAGCTTTCTTT.

This chain uses TRBV15 with TRBJ2-3; D is possibly TRBD2 (5 bases). CDR1 and CDR2 from the germline V gene are LNHNV and YYDKDF (reference sequence). The V end was cut by 0 bases, the J end by 5 bases, with 12 bases between. The CDR3 totals 15 residues. CDR3 loop: CATSRDGNREDTQYF. In DNA, the CDR3 is TGTGCCACCAGCAGAGATGGTAACCGGGAAGATACGCAGTATTTT.

The rearrangement joins TRBV27 to TRBJ1-4; the D gene is possibly TRBD1 (6 bases). Germline V gene data show CDR1 as MNHEY and CDR2 as SMNVEV (reference sequence). CDR3 length equals 12 residues. The ends were cut back, 4 bases at V and 13 bases at J, with 13 bases in the middle. Written as DNA, the CDR3 is TGTGCCAGCAGTTCAGGGACAAGGAGACTGTTTTTT. Its translation: CASSSGTRRLFF.

This clone was recorded a few times. V is TRBV4-1 and J is TRBJ1-2; possibly TRBD1 for D (6 bases). This CDR3 has 21 residues. Germline CDR1 MGHRA, CDR2 YSYEKL. The V and J ends lost 4 bases and 0 bases respectively, with 30 bases between them. In DNA, the CDR3 is TGCGCCAGCAGCCGATTAATCGGGGGGCGCCAAGAAACCCTGGCTAACTATGGCTACACCTTC. It codes for CASSRLIGGRQETLANYGYTF.

The chain joins TRBV6-5 to TRBJ2-2; 9 bases match TRBD2. V lost 6 bases and J lost 3; bases outside the gene matches: 5. CDR1 and CDR2 (germline): MNHEY, SVGAGI. The CDR3 contains 15 residues. The CDR3 reads CASRRLADYTGELFF. CDR3 coding DNA: TGTGCCAGCAGGAGACTAGCGGACTACACCGGGGAGCTGTTTTTT.